What follows describes a single TCR beta chain. Germline V gives CDR1 SGHAT, CDR2 FQNNGV. The CDR3 has 16 amino acids. Trimming at V came to 5 bases and at J to 4 bases, leaving 12 bases not matched to a gene. The sample originates from a study of blood T cell repertoires in COVID-19. Turning to the study itself: Spain, Italy and the United States supplied samples that represented acute and convalescent COVID-19.

Sequencing was performed with immunoSEQ multiplex PCR; in TCRdb, only in-frame clones are kept and a portion is missing. The repertoire holds over 150,000 clones, with 65% to 85% as singletons. The clonotype originates from a woman aged 60 to 75 with acute or convalescent COVID-19. The specimen sequenced was peripheral blood. The chain has TRBV11-2 and TRBJ2-7; 9 positions match TRBD2. CDR3 coding DNA: TGTGCCAGCAGCCGCCGGGGGGCTAGCGGGGCTTACGAGCAGTACTTC. Its protein product is CASSRRGASGAYEQYF.